A selection of T cell receptor beta chains follows, all from one sample in a study of T cell repertoires in cytomegalovirus infection. TCRdb processed the reads anew with MiXCR; each CDR3 protein has one entry. The sample lists around 750,000 distinct CDR3 sequences; less than 35% were seen once. What these receptors recognize is not known. The specimen comprised cultured CD8+ T cells from PBMCs, sampled from culture after CMV antigen stimulation. These TCRs come from a human donor in good health (CMV status not recorded). Some clones in this sample may be carry-over from other donors' samples. CDR3s include the opening cysteine and the closing phenylalanine or tryptophan.

J gene	V gene	CDR3 protein
TRBJ2-7	TRBV6-1	CASTQRGYGYEQYF
TRBJ1-5	TRBV20-1	CSARGSGWSNQPQHF
TRBJ2-7	TRBV7-8	CASSSRRFYEQYF
TRBJ2-2	TRBV6-1	CASSPRQGNTGELFF
TRBJ2-5	TRBV7-9	CASSAASYQETQYF
TRBJ2-2	TRBV6-6	CASSGLAGGKTGELFF
TRBJ1-2	TRBV7-9	CASSPKDRVGLYTF
TRBJ1-5	TRBV27	CASSNHSNQPQHF
TRBJ2-3	TRBV7-6	CASSSLGLSGDTQYF
TRBJ2-3	TRBV6-1	CASTGTQYF
TRBJ1-6	TRBV7-6	CASSRLTGLSPLHF
TRBJ2-7	TRBV6-1	CASSAQLAGLYEQYF
TRBJ2-1	TRBV2	CASRTWGTGLNEQFF
TRBJ1-2	TRBV10-2	CASRGAYGYTF
TRBJ1-2	TRBV7-6	CASSLPPGQRPHYGYTF
TRBJ1-2	TRBV7-6	CASSLSPDGSGGYTF
TRBJ1-1	TRBV7-9	CASRGRGAGDENTEAFF
TRBJ2-3	TRBV4-3	CASSPRQGSDTQYF
TRBJ2-4	TRBV11-2	CASNGGGAKNIQYF
TRBJ1-1	TRBV5-4	CASRPGTGFEAFF
TRBJ2-1	TRBV4-1	CASSLTQGLAGDSHNLISYNEQFF
TRBJ2-6	TRBV7-9	CASSPGWGANVLTF
TRBJ2-3	TRBV4-3	CASSRDSVTDTQYF
TRBJ1-1	TRBV6-2/TRBV6-3	CASLDTIGNTEAFF
TRBJ1-1	TRBV28	CASSLRAGMNTEAFF
TRBJ1-1	TRBV20-1	CSAPDRGDTEAFF
TRBJ1-1	TRBV7-9	CASSLYTANTEAFF
TRBJ1-4	TRBV4-1	CASTPRGTGDEKLFF
TRBJ1-5	TRBV5-6	CASSLASPGEGNQPQHF
TRBJ2-3	TRBV24-1	CATSDSASGGGVSADTQYF
TRBJ2-7	TRBV19	CATKKTGGYEQYF
TRBJ2-1	TRBV27	CASSLSLGSYNEQFF
TRBJ2-3	TRBV5-6	CASSLLRATSTDTQYF
TRBJ2-3	TRBV2	CATNSGRSGTDTQYF
TRBJ2-7	TRBV19	CASSPGQGVHEQYF